Each of the 18 T cell receptor beta chains below was sequenced from the same sample in a study of OX40 agonist ivuxolimab in advanced cancers. Sequenced by immunoSEQ multiplex PCR; TCRdb stores in-frame clones only, minus some. The data hold approximately 24,000 clones, with about four fifths observed a single time. The sample in question was CD4+ or CD8+ T cells sorted from blood, obtained in a trial of the OX40 agonist ivuxolimab. Receptors originate from an adult with an advanced solid tumor such as melanoma, head and neck, liver or kidney cancer.

The V and J genes are TRBV7-2 and TRBJ2-7; no definite D call. CDR1 and CDR2 from the germline V gene are SGHTA and FQGNSA. The CDR3 is 13 amino acids. The V and J ends lost 3 bases and 5 bases respectively, with 11 bases between them. In nucleotides, the CDR3 is TGTGCCAGCAGCTTTAGTTTAGGAGACGAGCAGTACTTC. This encodes CASSFSLGDEQYF. Combining the CDR3 with reference TRBV7-2 and TRBJ2-7 gives the whole variable domain GAGVSQSPSNKVTEKGKDVELRCDPISGHTALYWYRQSLGQGLEFLIYFQGNSAPDKSGLPSDRFSAERTGGSVSTLTIQRTQQEDSAVYLCASSFSLGDEQYFGPGTRLTVT.

The chain is built from TRBV9 and TRBJ2-5; 7 positions agree with TRBD2. The CDR3 spans 15 residues. CDR1 and CDR2 from the germline V gene are SGDLS and YYNGEE. V lost 0 bases and J lost 4; bases outside the gene matches: 6. CDR3 in DNA: TGTGCCAGCAGCGTAGGGGAGGGAGAGCTAGAGACCCAGTACTTC. Protein sequence: CASSVGEGELETQYF.

The genes are TRBV11-2 and TRBJ1-5; no clear D. The CDR3 contains 15 residues. Germline V gene sequence: CDR1 SGHAT, CDR2 FQNNGV. V lost 2 bases, J lost 0 bases, and 8 bases lay in between. The CDR3 DNA reads as TGTGCCAGCAGCTTAAACGGGTATAGCAATCAGCCCCAGCATTTT. Encoded protein: CASSLNGYSNQPQHF.

This clone was found once. V and J are TRBV9 and TRBJ2-3, with D possibly being TRBD1 or TRBD2 (6 bases each). Between the trimmed V and J ends, which lost 8 bases and 3 bases, there was a span of 19 bases. This CDR3 is built from 15 residues. Germline CDR1 and CDR2: SGDLS and YYNGEE. CDR3 DNA: TGTGCCAGTAGGAGGGACAACCTCGGAACAGATACGCAGTATTTT. It translates to CASRRDNLGTDTQYF.

The V gene is TRBV11-2, the J gene TRBJ2-7; D might be TRBD1 (5 bases). The CDR3 runs to 14 residues. Germline V gene sequence: CDR1 SGHAT, CDR2 FQNNGV. V was pared by 0 bases and J by 2 bases, with 8 bases between. CDR3 nucleotide sequence: TGTGCCAGCAGCTTAGATGCAGGGACCTACGAGCAGTACTTC. Translation: CASSLDAGTYEQYF. The variable domain in full, with the rest retrieved from reference TRBV11-2 and TRBJ2-7, is EAGVAQSPRYKIIEKRQSVAFWCNPISGHATLYWYQQILGQGPKLLIQFQNNGVVDDSQLPKDRFSAERLKGVDSTLKIQPAKLEDSAVYLCASSLDAGTYEQYFGPGTRLTVT.

This clone is deemed medium-sized. V usage is TRBV5-6 and J usage is TRBJ1-2, with no clear D. Germline CDR1 is SGHDT and CDR2 is YYEEEE. The V end lost 0 bases, the J end lost 6 bases, and 21 bases lay between the germline ends. The CDR3 runs 17 residues. Here the CDR3 DNA reads TGTGCCAGCAGCTTGGATAGAGACACCTTCGACCGGCATGGCTACACCTTC. The encoded protein is CASSLDRDTFDRHGYTF.

This clone is judged medium-sized. The rearrangement joins TRBV4-2 to TRBJ1-2; D is possibly TRBD1 (5 bases). Germline V gene data show CDR1 as LGHNA and CDR2 as YNFKEQ. The CDR3 has 17 residues. The V end lost 0 bases, the J end lost 4 bases, and 18 bases lay between the germline ends. This CDR3 reads CASSQEVEPDRIYGYTF. The CDR3 coding sequence is TGTGCCAGCAGCCAAGAGGTGGAGCCCGACAGAATCTATGGCTACACCTTC.

This rearrangement joins TRBV9 to TRBJ2-7; D is undetermined. The CDR3 is 16 residues long. Trimming took off 2 bases at V and 0 bases at J, with 15 bases between the two ends. CDR1 is SGDLS, CDR2 YYNGEE, per germline. The CDR3 DNA sequence: TGTGCCAGCAGCGTTAGTCAGGCTGCTAACTCCTACGAGCAGTACTTC. Its protein product is CASSVSQAANSYEQYF.

This chain connects TRBV6-4 to TRBJ2-7, with D perhaps matching TRBD1 (6 bases). This CDR3 has 14 amino acids. The V end was cut by 6 bases, the J end by 5 bases, with 17 bases between. Germline-derived CDR1 and CDR2 are MRHNA and SNTAGT. As DNA, the CDR3 is TGTGCCAGCAGGAGTGGCGGCCAGGGGAACGAGCAGTACTTC. Its translation: CASRSGGQGNEQYF.

The chain couples TRBV7-2 to TRBJ2-7; 8 positions match TRBD2. Germline CDR1 SGHTA, CDR2 FQGNSA. The CDR3 length is 16 residues. Germline trimming cut 6 bases from V and 4 bases from J; bases unmatched to any gene: 14. CDR3 bases: TGTGCCAGCAGTCCCGTGCTAGCGGGCCTTGAGTACGAGCAGTACTTC. The encoded protein is CASSPVLAGLEYEQYF.

The CDR3 reads CASSPSAGGNTGELFF. CDR3 coding DNA: TGTGCCAGCAGCCCCTCGGCAGGGGGCAACACCGGGGAGCTGTTTTTT. The chain has TRBV7-3 and TRBJ2-2; TRBD1 agrees at 8 bases. Germline V gene sequence: CDR1 SGHTA, CDR2 FQGTGA. J lost 2 bases, V lost 5 bases, and 7 bases had no gene match. This CDR3 has 16 residues.

V and J are TRBV4-3 and TRBJ2-1; D not certain. CDR3 size: 14 residues. Germline V gene data show CDR1 as LGHNA and CDR2 as YSLEER. Trimming cost V 0 bases and J 3 bases, with 6 bases left between them. In DNA form, the CDR3 reads TGCGCCAGCAGCCAAGATTCTAGCTACAATGAGCAGTTCTTC. Protein product: CASSQDSSYNEQFF.

This rearrangement joins TRBV5-4 to TRBJ2-7, with D hard to call. This CDR3 is built from 14 residues. V was pared by 0 bases and J by 0 bases, with 7 bases between. CDR1 and CDR2 (germline): SGHNT, YYREEE (reference sequence). CDR3: CASSLDQDSYEQYF. The CDR3 coding sequence is TGTGCCAGCAGCTTGGACCAGGACTCCTACGAGCAGTACTTC.

The genes are TRBV6-5 and TRBJ1-5; D ambiguous. This CDR3 is built from 13 residues. The V and J ends lost 2 bases and 3 bases respectively, with 5 bases between them. CDR1 is MNHEY, CDR2 SVGAGI, per germline. The CDR3 bases are TGTGCCAGCAGTTACAATTTCAATCAGCCCCAGCATTTT. Protein product: CASSYNFNQPQHF.

The chain employs TRBV6-5 and TRBJ1-2; 7 positions agree with TRBD1. The CDR3 length is 13 residues. Germline CDR1 is MNHEY and CDR2 is SVGAGI. The V and J ends lost 8 bases and 5 bases, in that order; junction bases with no gene match: 8. In DNA form, the CDR3 reads TGTGCCAGCCTGTCGAACAGGGGATATGGCTACACCTTC. It encodes CASLSNRGYGYTF.

CDR3 region: CASSLISGTAHQETQYF. CDR3 sequence (DNA): TGTGCCAGCAGCTTAATATCCGGGACAGCTCACCAAGAGACCCAGTACTTC. The chain uses TRBV5-4 and TRBJ2-5; 7 bases map to TRBD1. The junction had 10 bases not matched to a gene; V was cut back by 2 bases and J by 0 bases. CDR3 length: 17 residues. Looked up from germline, CDR1 is SGHNT and CDR2 is YYREEE (reference sequence). The full variable domain, with the rest looked up from reference TRBV5-4 and TRBJ2-5, is ETGVTQSPTHLIKTRGQQVTLRCSSQSGHNTVSWYQQALGQGPQFIFQYYREEENGRGNFPPRFSGLQFPNYSSELNVNALELDDSALYLCASSLISGTAHQETQYFGPGTRLLVL.

The chain has TRBV9 and TRBJ2-7, with 7 bases lining up with TRBD2. CDR1 is SGDLS, CDR2 YYNGEE, per germline. V was clipped by 0 bases and J by 0 bases; unmatched bases: 3. The CDR3 runs to 15 residues. The CDR3 DNA reads TGTGCCAGCAGCGTAGGTGGGGGGGTCTCCTACGAGCAGTACTTC. This sequence encodes CASSVGGGVSYEQYF.

The table lists this clone with a few counts. The rearrangement joins TRBV27 to TRBJ1-1; no clear D gene. Germline lookup yields CDR1 MNHEY and CDR2 SMNVEV (reference sequence). The CDR3 covers 14 residues. Trimming cost V 4 bases and J 4 bases, with 13 bases left between them. CDR3 in amino acids: CASSSLGLGTEAFF. The CDR3 DNA is TGTGCCAGCAGTTCCCTAGGGCTGGGCACTGAAGCTTTCTTT.